Reported below is one T cell receptor beta chain. What it binds is not known. CDR3 length: 15 residues. Germline CDR1 and CDR2: SGHVS and FNYEAQ. The trim removed 5 bases at V and 0 bases at J, leaving 7 bases unmatched. Profiling relied on immunoSEQ multiplex PCR, and the TCRdb table lists in-frame clones only, not all of them. The sample records some 50,000 clones, roughly 50% being singletons. The data stem from a study of cytotoxic CD8 clonotypes in ibrutinib-treated CLL. At the level of the study: Sample averages reached about 260,000 productive templates and tens of thousands of productive rearrangements. Broader study findings: Contraction or stability on treatment was seen for public clonotypes, which were uncommon. Clonality went up at the time of ibrutinib response, stayed stable in sustained remission, and later dropped back toward its baseline level at progression. Researchers report that baseline clonality outpaced age-matched healthy donors and tracked circulating CD8+ T-cell counts.

Source: PBMCs, taken after 24 months of ibrutinib treatment. V is TRBV7-6 and J is TRBJ2-7; 7 bases are a match to TRBD1. The receptor was derived from a human donor with chronic lymphocytic leukemia. The CDR3 region is CASSSKSGGSYEQYF. The CDR3 nucleotides are TGTGCCAGCAGCAGTAAATCAGGGGGCTCCTACGAGCAGTACTTC.